This T cell receptor (beta chain) was captured by sequencing in a study of blood T cell repertoires in COVID-19. Study information: The cDNA or gDNA used as material had been derived from T cells, B-cell-depleted T cells, or PBMCs.

As processed by the authors: The assay estimated nucleated cells by amplifying reference gene primers. The table came from immunoSEQ multiplex PCR; TCRdb's copy has only in-frame clones and leaves some out. That table supplies the V and J calls and clone size; D and trimming were determined from the DNA. The table lists about 85,000 clones, around 90% of them singletons, with roughly 4% in the top ten. V gave up 4 bases and J gave up 9 bases; unmatched junction bases: 5. Germline CDR1 reads MNHEY; CDR2 reads SMNVEV (reference sequence). This CDR3 comprises 14 residues. The sample comprised peripheral blood. V and J are TRBV27 and TRBJ2-2, with TRBD1 matching 10 bases. This clonotype was sampled from a woman aged 80 or over with active or convalescent COVID-19. The CDR3 here is CASSSRDRGRELFF. The CDR3 DNA is TGTGCCAGCAGTTCCCGGGACAGGGGCCGGGAGCTGTTTTTT.